What follows is one TCR beta chain and its context. CDR1 and CDR2 (germline): LGHDT, YNNKEL (reference sequence). The trim removed 5 bases at V and 9 bases at J, leaving 12 bases unmatched. This CDR3 region has 15 residues. Grouping used clinical history reported by participants in a survey and questionnaire. Recovered participants had two consecutive negative NP/OP PCR tests, healthcare professional clearance, or symptom resolution. The sample is drawn from a study of blood T cell repertoires in COVID-19. Per the original data handling: Estimation of nucleated cell counts relied on the amplification of reference gene primers. Sequenced by immunoSEQ multiplex PCR; TCRdb stores in-frame clones only, minus some. V and J calls and clone size are copied from that table; D and trimming were computed from the DNA. This sample has 400,000 to 450,000 clones, with roughly 91% found just once.

The chain combines TRBV3-1 (or the pseudogene TRBV3-2) with TRBJ2-4, with TRBD2 identical over 8 bases. The sequenced material came from PBMCs or T cells enriched from blood (not recorded which). The receptor was derived from a man between 18 and 29 years old who had recovered from COVID-19. This CDR3 is CASSYLAGGAGIQYF. The CDR3 nucleotides are TGTGCCAGCAGCTATTTGGCGGGGGGCGCGGGCATTCAGTACTTC.